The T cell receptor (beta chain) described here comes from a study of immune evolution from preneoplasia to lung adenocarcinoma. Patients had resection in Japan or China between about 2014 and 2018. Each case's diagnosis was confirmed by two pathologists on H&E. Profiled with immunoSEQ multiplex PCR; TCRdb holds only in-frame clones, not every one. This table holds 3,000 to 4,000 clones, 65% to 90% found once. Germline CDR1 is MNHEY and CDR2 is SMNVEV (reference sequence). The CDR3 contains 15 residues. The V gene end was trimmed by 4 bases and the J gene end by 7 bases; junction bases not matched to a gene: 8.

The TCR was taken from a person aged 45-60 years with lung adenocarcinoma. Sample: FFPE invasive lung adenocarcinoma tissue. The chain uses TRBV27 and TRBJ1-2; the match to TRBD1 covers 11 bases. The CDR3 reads CASSSAVGQGGGYTF. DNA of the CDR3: TGTGCCAGCAGTTCCGCTGTGGGACAGGGGGGTGGCTACACCTTC.